This TCR beta chain appears in the sequencing data of a study of blood T cell repertoires in COVID-19. Here immunoSEQ multiplex PCR was the method, and the copy in TCRdb shows in-frame clones only, minus some. The sample yields more than 95,000 clones, about 87% seen once. CDR3 length: 12 residues. V was pared by 5 bases and J by 5 bases, with 6 bases between. The germline gives CDR1 SGHVS, CDR2 FNYEAQ. The chain is built from TRBV7-6 and TRBJ2-2; the D is unclear. This receptor was taken from a man aged 45-65 years with acute or convalescent COVID-19. Sequenced: peripheral blood. CDR3 protein: CASSGDTGELFF. DNA for the CDR3: TGTGCCAGCAGCGGAGATACCGGGGAGCTGTTTTTT.